This T cell receptor (beta chain) derives from a study of T-cell reconstitution after alpha-beta-depleted transplantation in children. This clonotype was counted a few times. Trimming took 5 bases from V and 5 from J, leaving 10 bases between them. The CDR3 loop spans 12 amino acids. Per germline, CDR1 DFQATT and CDR2 SNEGSKA (reference sequence). Unique molecular identifiers were incorporated into the prepared TCRbeta library. TCRdb recomputed calls from the PCR reads with MiXCR, one row per CDR3 protein. Among 450,000 to 700,000 distinct CDR3 sequences listed, approximately 30% were seen once. The sample in question was PBMCs, obtained before TCRalphabeta/CD19-depleted stem cell transplant. This receptor was identified in a boy in the first two years of life with Wiskott-Aldrich syndrome, due to receive a stem cell transplant. The chain links TRBV20-1 to TRBJ2-4, with a possible D match to TRBD1 (5 bases). This CDR3 reads CSARRAQNIQYF. As DNA, the CDR3 is TGCAGTGCTCGCAGGGCTCAAAACATTCAGTACTTC.